This T cell receptor beta chain is from a study of blood T cell repertoires in COVID-19. The overall study: T cells, B-cell-depleted T cells, or PBMCs provided the cDNA or gDNA that served as material.

The CDR3 has 14 residues. V was shortened by 5 bases and J by 6 bases, with 16 bases between the two germline ends. Looked up from germline, CDR1 is LNHDA and CDR2 is SQIVND (reference sequence). Per the authors' pipeline: Reference gene primer amplification in the assay estimated nucleated cell counts. The data were produced by immunoSEQ multiplex PCR, yet TCRdb's version contains in-frame clones alone and is incomplete. V and J calls and clone size are those listed in that table; D and trimming were worked out from the DNA. The data show 230,000 or so clones, with 84% seen just once and about 2.1% held by the top ten.

The chain employs TRBV19 and TRBJ2-5, with TRBD1 as a possible D gene (6 bases). The material sequenced was peripheral blood. The sequence was collected from a man aged 40-49 years who had recovered from COVID-19. CDR3 protein: CASSPRPGHKTQYF. DNA for the CDR3: TGTGCCAGTAGTCCCCGGCCGGGACATAAGACCCAGTACTTC.